A single count supports the clone carrying this TCR beta chain. The method was immunoSEQ multiplex PCR; TCRdb's version includes in-frame clones alone and lacks a portion of them. The data show about 100,000 clones, more than 75% seen once. The data were taken from a study of blood T cell repertoires in COVID-19. Study details: The origin of the acute and convalescent COVID-19 samples was the United States, Italy and Spain. Nucleic acid was either cDNA or gDNA, and it came from T cells, B-cell-depleted T cells, or PBMCs.

Sequencing input: peripheral blood. The TCR was taken from a human donor in a cohort sampled during active COVID-19.

The CDR3 reads CASSALREKTEQYF. The CDR3 coding sequence is TGTGCCAGCAGTGCCCTGCGGGAGAAGACCGAGCAGTACTTC. The rearrangement links TRBV2 to TRBJ2-7; TRBD2 matches at 7 bases. Germline trimming cut 4 bases from V and 6 bases from J; bases unmatched to any gene: 9. CDR3 length equals 14 residues. Germline CDR1 and CDR2: SNHLY and FYNNEI.